The next 27 T cell receptor beta chains were all read from a single sample in a study of cytomegalovirus exposure and HLA in healthy donors. A multiplex PCR was run with 60 Vbeta primers and 13 Jbeta primers. Repertoires were generated with immunoSEQ multiplex PCR, while TCRdb's copy carries only in-frame clones and drops some. The table shows about 200,000 clones, with approximately 80% occurring only once. Sequencing used PBMCs. These receptors were obtained from a man in his forties in good health and CMV-seropositive.

The chain is built from TRBV7-6 and TRBJ2-5, with D possibly being TRBD2 (5 bases). V shed 2 bases and J shed 4 bases, with 11 bases lying between them. Germline CDR1 and CDR2: SGHVS and FNYEAQ. This CDR3 region has 14 residues. The CDR3 nucleotides read TGTGCCAGCAGCTTAAGCCTAGCCATAGAGACCCAGTACTTC. As protein: CASSLSLAIETQYF.

This chain connects TRBV5-4 to TRBJ2-5, with 7 bases fitting TRBD1. The V gene end was trimmed by 4 bases and the J gene end by 2 bases; junction bases not matched to a gene: 5. Germline V CDR1 and CDR2: SGHNT, YYREEE (reference sequence). The CDR3 contains 14 residues. CDR3 in DNA: TGTGCCAGCAGCACGCCGGGACAGCAAGAGACCCAGTACTTC. Residues: CASSTPGQQETQYF.

The rearrangement uses TRBV5-4 and TRBJ1-4, with 8 bases identical to TRBD1. The CDR3 has 17 amino acids. The germline V gene encodes CDR1 SGHNT and CDR2 YYREEE (reference sequence). J was trimmed by 0 bases and V by 5 bases; bases with no gene match: 9. This CDR3 reads CASSRRQGLATNEKLFF. CDR3 coding DNA: TGTGCCAGCAGTAGGAGACAGGGGCTTGCAACTAATGAAAAACTGTTTTTT.

Points on this clone: A read error may account for a junction end that differs from germline. The chain links TRBV5-1 to TRBJ2-2; D gene ambiguous. The CDR3 length is 13 residues. CDR1 and CDR2 (germline): SGHRS, YFSETQ. CDR3 in DNA: TGTGCCAGCAGTGCCTACTCCCTCGGGGAGCTGTTTTTT. Its protein product is CASSAYSLGELFF.

The V and J genes are TRBV7-2 and TRBJ2-6, with TRBD2 matching 8 bases. V shed 1 base, J shed 0 bases, and the junction held 8 bases outside the gene matches. This CDR3 has 19 amino acids. Germline V gene data show CDR1 as SGHTA and CDR2 as FQGNSA. The CDR3 is CASSLVWLAGTSGANVLTF. CDR3 in DNA: TGTGCCAGCAGCTTAGTATGGCTAGCGGGTACCTCTGGGGCCAACGTCCTGACTTTC.

The genes are TRBV28 and TRBJ2-4; 10 nucleotides match TRBD2. Germline CDR1 MDHEN, CDR2 SYDVKM. J was trimmed by 15 bases and V by 9 bases; bases with no gene match: 8. This CDR3 region has 11 residues. The CDR3 nucleotides read TGTGCCAGTCTTTCTAGCGGGAGTACGTACTTC. Translated: CASLSSGSTYF.

The rearrangement joins TRBV28 to TRBJ2-7; a weak D match, TRBD1 (5 bases). The V gene lost 5 bases and the J gene lost 5 bases, with 16 bases spanning the gap. The CDR3 covers 14 residues. Per the germline V gene, CDR1 is MDHEN and CDR2 is SYDVKM. The CDR3 loop is CASSHMTDPDEQYF. CDR3 bases: TGTGCCAGCAGTCACATGACAGACCCTGACGAGCAGTACTTC.

This clone was counted a few times. Here the CDR3 DNA reads TGTGCCAGCTCTCACGGGGACAGGGAAAAACTGTTTTTT. This translates into CASSHGDREKLFF. The V call is TRBV18, the J call TRBJ1-4, with 8 bases that match TRBD1. Trimming at V came to 6 bases and at J to 8 bases, leaving 5 bases not matched to a gene. The CDR3 covers 13 residues. The germline V gene has CDR1 KGHSH and CDR2 LQKENI.

For this clone: The sample holds other DNA sequences that translate to the same CDR3. The chain carries TRBV27 and TRBJ1-5, with TRBD1 matching 7 bases. The CDR3 sequence is 13 residues long. Germline CDR1 is MNHEY and CDR2 is SMNVEV (reference sequence). V gave up 4 bases and J gave up 4 bases; unmatched junction bases: 1. The CDR3 sequence: CASSYRGNQPQHF. Written as DNA, the CDR3 is TGTGCCAGCAGTTACAGGGGAAATCAGCCCCAGCATTTT.

The V gene is TRBV7-5, the J gene TRBJ1-1. TRBV7-5 represents a pseudogene. The length of the CDR3 is 14 residues. The DNA for the CDR3 is TGTGTCAGAAGCTTAGGGGGGGTAGGAACTGAAGCTTTCTTT. It is translated as CVRSLGGVGTEAFF.

This sequence joins TRBV5-1 and TRBJ2-2; TRBD2 matches 10 bases. The CDR3 extends over 15 amino acids. Losses at the gene ends were 5 bases for V and 6 bases for J; bases not matched to a gene: 7. Per germline, CDR1 SGHRS and CDR2 YFSETQ. CDR3 region: CASSTGTSEPGELFF. The CDR3 bases are TGCGCCAGCAGTACCGGGACTAGCGAACCCGGGGAGCTGTTTTTT.

This clone was seen a handful of times. The chain recombines TRBV18 with TRBJ2-2; 10 bases are a match to TRBD2. The CDR3 runs to 18 residues. The V gene's germline CDR1 is KGHSH and CDR2 LQKENI. The junction had 7 bases not matched to a gene; V was cut back by 3 bases and J by 0 bases. CDR3 in DNA: TGTGCCAGCTCACCGCCAGCGGGAGGGCCTTCGAACACCGGGGAGCTGTTTTTT. Translation gives CASSPPAGGPSNTGELFF.

The J gene is TRBJ1-1, the V gene TRBV6-1, with D unresolved. V was pared by 3 bases and J by 3 bases, with 14 bases between. Germline CDR1 MNHNS, CDR2 SASEGT. The CDR3 is 15 amino acids. This chain's CDR3 is CASSEFLTGYTEAFF. In nucleotides, the CDR3 is TGTGCCAGCAGTGAGTTTCTAACGGGTTACACTGAAGCTTTCTTT.

This clone has a handful of counts. The V and J genes are TRBV30 and TRBJ2-3; D is uncertain. The germline V and J ends were trimmed by 1 base and 2 bases, with 7 bases remaining between them. The CDR3 contains 13 residues. Germline V gives CDR1 GTSNPN, CDR2 SVGIG (reference sequence). CDR3 residues: CAWSAGHTDTQYF. CDR3 coding DNA: TGTGCCTGGAGTGCTGGGCACACAGATACGCAGTATTTT.

The chain joins TRBV19 to TRBJ1-2; 8 bases match TRBD1. The CDR3 runs 15 residues. V lost 4 bases to trimming and J lost 5 bases; unmatched junction nucleotides: 9. Germline CDR1 and CDR2: LNHDA and SQIVND (reference sequence). CDR3 region: CASSTTDRVVYGYTF. The CDR3 coding sequence is TGTGCCAGTAGTACCACGGACAGGGTAGTATATGGCTACACCTTC.

V is TRBV29-1 and J is TRBJ2-5; TRBD2 matches at 8 bases. Germline assignment: CDR1 SQVTM and CDR2 ANQGSEA. Trimming at V came to 0 bases and at J to 6 bases, leaving 18 bases not matched to a gene. The CDR3 is 18 amino acids. CDR3 sequence: CSVEDRRGLAVSLKTQYF. The CDR3 nucleotides are TGCAGCGTTGAAGATCGGCGAGGACTAGCAGTGTCCCTCAAGACCCAGTACTTC.

The chain has TRBV14 and TRBJ2-7, with D perhaps matching TRBD1 (5 bases). CDR1 is SGHDN, CDR2 FVKESK, per germline. Trimming took off 4 bases at V and 5 bases at J, with 15 bases between the two ends. The CDR3 extends over 14 amino acids. Here the CDR3 reads CASSPRVLVNEQYF. CDR3 DNA sequence: TGTGCCAGCAGCCCCAGGGTGTTGGTCAACGAGCAGTACTTC.

The V and J genes are TRBV11-2 and TRBJ2-3; TRBD2 might be the D (6 bases). The V and J ends lost 3 bases and 0 bases respectively, with 13 bases between them. The CDR3 spans 16 residues. The germline V gene encodes CDR1 SGHAT and CDR2 FQNNGV. The CDR3 bases are TGTGCCAGCAGCTTTAGCGGAAGGACTAGCACAGATACGCAGTATTTT. It is translated as CASSFSGRTSTDTQYF.

The chain's CDR3 is CASSLTPRASGPPYNEQFF. The CDR3 DNA sequence: TGTGCCAGCAGCTTAACCCCCCGGGCTAGCGGGCCCCCCTACAATGAGCAGTTCTTC. The V call is TRBV7-2, the J call TRBJ2-1, with 8 bases aligning to TRBD2. This CDR3 is 19 amino acids long. CDR1 is SGHTA and CDR2 is FQGNSA in the germline V gene. V trimming: 2 bases; J trimming: 2 bases; junction bases outside the gene matches: 14.

The chain recombines TRBV11-2 with TRBJ1-1; D is ambiguous. V lost 1 base and J 5 bases, leaving 20 bases between the germline ends. CDR1 is SGHAT and CDR2 is FQNNGV in the germline V gene. The CDR3 has 17 amino acids. The CDR3 loop reads CASSLGGEAGWVTEAFF. In nucleotides, the CDR3 is TGTGCCAGCAGCTTAGGGGGAGAGGCGGGCTGGGTGACTGAAGCTTTCTTT.

CDR3 loop: CASSVFESNTDTQYF. DNA of the CDR3: TGTGCCAGCAGCGTATTTGAGTCGAACACAGATACGCAGTATTTT. The V call is TRBV9, the J call TRBJ2-3; D gene unclear. V was shortened by 1 base and J by 2 bases, with 11 bases between the two germline ends. Germline V lookup: CDR1 SGDLS, CDR2 YYNGEE. The CDR3 has 15 residues.

Only one count was recorded for this clone. The chain is built from TRBV6-4 and TRBJ1-5; 8 bases align to TRBD1. V dropped 6 bases and J dropped 1; count of bases not matched to a gene: 5. The CDR3 is 15 residues long. Germline assignment: CDR1 MRHNA and CDR2 SNTAGT. The CDR3 sequence: CASRGDRTSNQPQHF. The CDR3 region has the DNA TGTGCCAGCAGGGGGGACAGGACGAGCAATCAGCCCCAGCATTTT.

V gene TRBV5-4 combines with J gene TRBJ2-1, with TRBD2 as a possible D gene (6 bases). The CDR3 length is 16 residues. V lost 5 bases to trimming and J lost 2 bases, with 17 bases between them. Germline values: CDR1 SGHNT, CDR2 YYREEE (reference sequence). The CDR3 spells CASRRAAGITYNEQFF. The CDR3 DNA reads as TGTGCCAGCAGGAGGGCGGCGGGAATAACCTACAATGAGCAGTTCTTC.

The chain couples TRBV18 to TRBJ1-4; a weak D match, TRBD1 (6 bases). The V gene lost 5 bases and the J gene lost 7 bases, with 8 bases spanning the gap. In germline, CDR1 is KGHSH, CDR2 LQKENI. The CDR3 consists of 12 residues. CDR3 sequence reads: CASSRGSEKLFF. CDR3 coding DNA: TGTGCCAGCTCAAGGGGGAGTGAAAAACTGTTTTTT.

The J gene is TRBJ1-6, the V gene TRBV4-1, with TRBD1 matching over 7 bases. The CDR3 consists of 16 residues. The germline gives CDR1 MGHRA, CDR2 YSYEKL. The J segment lost 0 bases and the V segment lost 4 bases, leaving 3 bases of the junction unmatched. The CDR3, as DNA: TGCGCCAGCAGCCCGACAGGGAACTCCTATAATTCACCCCTCCACTTT. Encoded protein: CASSPTGNSYNSPLHF.

The chain employs TRBV6-5 and TRBJ2-7, with D perhaps matching TRBD1 (5 bases). The germline gives CDR1 MNHEY, CDR2 SVGAGI. This CDR3 has 14 residues. Trimming pared 7 bases from V and 0 bases from J, leaving 13 bases between. This CDR3 reads CASKRGQGSYEQYF. DNA of the CDR3: TGTGCCAGCAAAAGGGGCCAGGGCTCCTACGAGCAGTACTTC.

The V gene is TRBV6-1, the J gene TRBJ2-1, with TRBD1 matching 7 bases. This CDR3 comprises 15 residues. Losses at the gene ends were 1 base for V and 2 bases for J; bases not matched to a gene: 2. Germline V CDR1 and CDR2: MNHNS, SASEGT. The CDR3 region is CASSEEGGPYNEQFF. CDR3 nucleotides: TGTGCCAGCAGTGAAGAAGGGGGCCCCTACAATGAGCAGTTCTTC.